These 2 T cell receptor beta chains were all obtained from the same sample, sequenced in a study of blood T cell repertoires in COVID-19. The data were produced by immunoSEQ multiplex PCR, yet TCRdb's version contains in-frame clones alone and is incomplete. The data show under 150,000 clones, with around 90% seen just once and around 3.8% held by the top ten. The material sequenced was peripheral blood. These receptors were collected from a man aged 50-59 years with active COVID-19.

The chain recombines TRBV11-2 with TRBJ2-7; no reliable D call. Germline values: CDR1 SGHAT, CDR2 FQNNGV. V lost 1 base and J 6 bases, leaving 16 bases between the germline ends. The CDR3 covers 15 residues. CDR3 nucleotides: TGTGCCAGCAGCTTAGCACGGCGGAGCCTAATCGAGCAGTACTTC. Amino acid sequence: CASSLARRSLIEQYF.

The chain joins TRBV9 to TRBJ1-1; no clear D. The length of the CDR3 is 13 residues. The V gene lost 1 base and the J gene lost 1 base, with 5 bases spanning the gap. In germline, CDR1 is SGDLS, CDR2 YYNGEE. The CDR3 sequence: CASSVWPNTEAFF. In DNA, the CDR3 is TGTGCCAGCAGCGTATGGCCGAACACTGAAGCTTTCTTT.